This T cell receptor (beta chain) was profiled in a study of identical twins. General study results and limits: Out-of-frame beta chain sequences displayed weaker excess sharing between twins. While abundant cord blood beta clonotypes carried fewer insertions, memory repertoires showed no such pattern. Zero-insertion analyses could be partly confounded by invariant MAIT and iNKT cells.

The J segment lost 4 bases and the V segment lost 5 bases, leaving 7 bases of the junction unmatched. The CDR3 totals 14 residues. Germline V gene data show CDR1 as SNHLY and CDR2 as FYNNEI. On this clonotype: Its cognate antigen is unknown.

Template switching (which added a universal primer site) was used, and cDNA carried unique molecular identifiers. TCRdb analysed the 5' RACE reads with MiXCR anew, one entry per CDR3 protein. Among more than 350,000 distinct CDR3 sequences listed, approximately 8.7% were seen once. The source material was naive T cells sorted from blood. The TCR comes from a woman between 50 and 59 years old in good health. The chain is built from TRBV2 and TRBJ1-1, with 7 bases that match TRBD1. The CDR3: CASSPRQGVTEAFF. CDR3 nucleotides: TGTGCCAGCAGTCCCCGACAGGGAGTCACTGAAGCTTTCTTT.